The 27 T cell receptor beta chains below come from one sample, sequenced in a study of lymphopenia after photon versus proton radiotherapy (dated by TCRdb to about 2019). The library was prepared using the immunoSEQ multiplex PCR assay. Held by TCRdb, this immuneACCESS table contains in-frame sequences only and omits some clones. Under half of the omission traces to an unresolved V gene where checked; the cause of the rest is unknown. This sample lists 29,000 or so clones; roughly 86% were detected once. In total, the top ten clones hold about 53% of the sample. Sequences were derived from peripheral blood, sampled from a patient treated with proton-based radiotherapy. The receptor source for this set is a woman aged 60-75 years with cholangiocarcinoma. Some clones in this sample may be carry-over from other donors' samples.

J is TRBJ1-3 and V is TRBV27, with 8 bases that match TRBD1. V gave up 4 bases and J gave up 3 bases; unmatched junction bases: 2. The CDR3 contains 14 residues. The V gene's germline CDR1 is MNHEY and CDR2 SMNVEV (reference sequence). The CDR3 coding sequence is TGTGCCAGCAGTTCAGGGGGCGTTGGAAACACCATATATTTT. Encoded protein: CASSSGGVGNTIYF.

This chain links TRBV18 with TRBJ1-3; D unresolved. V gave up 6 bases and J gave up 1 base, with 13 bases separating them. The CDR3 spans 15 residues. Per germline, CDR1 KGHSH and CDR2 LQKENI. CDR3 bases: TGTGCCAGCTCGAATTCGGAGTCGTCTGGAAACACCATATATTTT. Protein product: CASSNSESSGNTIYF. Variable domain in full (rest from reference TRBV18 and TRBJ1-3): NAGVMQNPRHLVRRRGQEARLRCSPMKGHSHVYWYRQLPEEGLKFMVYLQKENIIDESGMPKERFSAEFPKEGPSILRIQQVVRGDSAAYFCASSNSESSGNTIYFGEGSWLTVV.

The genes are TRBV4-2 and TRBJ2-6; D is undetermined. The CDR3 extends over 18 amino acids. V gave up 4 bases and J gave up 5 bases, with 21 bases separating them. Germline V gene data show CDR1 as LGHNA and CDR2 as YNFKEQ. This chain's CDR3 is CASSRCAKVQSRANVLTF. In DNA, the CDR3 is TGTGCCAGCAGCCGTTGTGCCAAAGTACAAAGTCGGGCCAACGTCCTGACTTTC.

The chain is built from TRBV21-1 and TRBJ2-2; the table's TRBD2 call for D was not verified on the DNA. TRBV21-1 is flagged as a pseudogene. This CDR3 region has 17 residues. DNA for the CDR3: TGTGCCAGCAGCAAAGACCCCTTGGCGGAAAACACCGGGGAGCTGTTTTTT. The encoded protein is CASSKDPLAENTGELFF.

The CDR3 nucleotides are TGTGCCAGCAGCCTAAATCCCCCCGATGAGCAGTTCTTC. It translates to CASSLNPPDEQFF. The chain has TRBV5-5 and TRBJ2-1; D gene uncertain. CDR1 is SGHKS and CDR2 is YYEKEE in the germline V gene (reference sequence). Trimming pared 4 bases from V and 8 bases from J, leaving 13 bases between. This CDR3 spans 13 amino acids.

The CDR3 bases are TGTGCCAGCAGCTTGGGTGTCTACACTGAAGCTTTCTTT. Translated: CASSLGVYTEAFF. The gene calls are TRBV5-6 and TRBJ1-1; D ambiguous. This CDR3 contains 13 residues. Trimming left V 0 bases short and J 3 bases short, with 6 bases between. Germline V gene sequence: CDR1 SGHDT, CDR2 YYEEEE.

V usage is TRBV10-3 and J usage is TRBJ2-3; D may match TRBD1 or TRBD2 (5 bases each). The germline V gene has CDR1 ENHRY and CDR2 SYGVKD. The CDR3 extends over 13 amino acids. V was pared by 3 bases and J by 5 bases, with 9 bases between. For the CDR3, the DNA is TGTGCCATCAGTGACGGGACCGGAGATACGCAGTATTTT. Its protein product is CAISDGTGDTQYF.

The chain uses TRBV7-6 and TRBJ2-5; D gene ambiguous. This CDR3 is built from 14 residues. Trimming took off 2 bases at V and 2 bases at J, with 9 bases between the two ends. The V gene's germline CDR1 is SGHVS and CDR2 FNYEAQ. The CDR3 loop is CASSLMAGQETQYF. The CDR3 DNA reads TGTGCCAGCAGCTTAATGGCCGGGCAAGAGACCCAGTACTTC.

The J gene is TRBJ2-2, the V gene TRBV2, with 9 bases lining up with TRBD1. V was pared by 2 bases and J by 6 bases, with 1 base of the junction left unmatched. Germline CDR1 reads SNHLY; CDR2 reads FYNNEI. The CDR3 loop spans 14 amino acids. CDR3 nucleotide sequence: TGTGCCAGCAGTGAAAGGACAGGGGCCGGGGAGCTGTTTTTT. Its protein product is CASSERTGAGELFF.

The chain uses TRBV5-1 and TRBJ1-2; D uncertain. Germline lookup yields CDR1 SGHRS and CDR2 YFSETQ. The V end lost 0 bases, the J end lost 5 bases, and 11 bases lay between the germline ends. This CDR3 region has 14 residues. CDR3 region: CASSLDLEGYGYTF. In nucleotides, the CDR3 is TGCGCCAGCAGCTTGGATCTCGAGGGATATGGCTACACCTTC.

The chain recombines TRBV2 with TRBJ2-2; 12 bases line up with TRBD2. V dropped 6 bases and J dropped 3; count of bases not matched to a gene: 2. CDR1 is SNHLY and CDR2 is FYNNEI in the germline V gene. This CDR3 has 15 residues. In nucleotides, the CDR3 is TGTGCCAGCAGCCGGACTAGCGGGGACACCGGGGAGCTGTTTTTT. As protein: CASSRTSGDTGELFF.

The chain employs TRBV19 and TRBJ2-7, with 8 bases that match TRBD2. The CDR3 sequence is 15 residues long. Germline V gene sequence: CDR1 LNHDA, CDR2 SQIVND (reference sequence). V lost 4 bases, J lost 7 bases, and 12 bases stayed unmatched. DNA of the CDR3: TGTGCCAGTAGTAAGTGGGGAGCGGGAGTTCGGGAGCAGTACTTC. Its translation is CASSKWGAGVREQYF. The full variable domain, rest sourced from reference TRBV19 and TRBJ2-7, is DGGITQSPKYLFRKEGQNVTLSCEQNLNHDAMYWYRQDPGQGLRLIYYSQIVNDFQKGDIAEGYSVSREKKESFPLTVTSAQKNPTAFYLCASSKWGAGVREQYFGPGTRLTVT.

The chain carries TRBV7-9 and TRBJ1-1; D is perhaps TRBD1 (5 bases). Trimming removed 3 bases from V and 5 bases from J, with 16 bases in between. The CDR3 is 15 amino acids. The germline V gene encodes CDR1 SEHNR and CDR2 FQNEAQ (reference sequence). The DNA for the CDR3 is TGTGCCAGCAGCTTTGTCGGGGGGGTAGGAACTGAAGCTTTCTTT. It codes for CASSFVGGVGTEAFF.

The CDR3 nucleotides are TGTGCCAGCAGGGTAACAGGGCAGACCCAGTACTTC. Translation: CASRVTGQTQYF. The V and J genes are TRBV6-1 and TRBJ2-5; D possibly corresponds to TRBD1 (6 bases). Germline CDR1 is MNHNS and CDR2 is SASEGT. The CDR3 is 12 residues long. Trimming pared 6 bases from V and 6 bases from J, leaving 11 bases between.

The V gene is TRBV7-2, the J gene TRBJ2-2; D ambiguous. Germline CDR1 and CDR2: SGHTA and FQGNSA. This CDR3 is 14 amino acids long. V was cut by 5 bases and J by 4 bases, with 11 bases left in between. This chain's CDR3 is CASSIRAPTGELFF. The CDR3 bases are TGTGCCAGCAGCATAAGGGCCCCCACCGGGGAGCTGTTTTTT. The full variable domain, with the rest looked up from reference TRBV7-2 and TRBJ2-2, is GAGVSQSPSNKVTEKGKDVELRCDPISGHTALYWYRQSLGQGLEFLIYFQGNSAPDKSGLPSDRFSAERTGGSVSTLTIQRTQQEDSAVYLCASSIRAPTGELFFGEGSRLTVL.

The chain carries TRBV2 and TRBJ1-4, with a tentative D call TRBD1 (6 bases). The CDR3 length is 14 residues. Trimming took 6 bases from V and 3 from J, leaving 11 bases between them. Germline V lookup: CDR1 SNHLY, CDR2 FYNNEI. The CDR3 DNA reads TGTGCCAGCAGGCAGGACAGCTCTAATGAAAAACTGTTTTTT. It is translated as CASRQDSSNEKLFF.

The chain carries TRBV14 and TRBJ1-2, with a weak D call TRBD1 (5 bases). Trimming pared 0 bases from V and 9 bases from J, leaving 11 bases between. This CDR3 is 13 amino acids long. Germline V lookup: CDR1 SGHDN, CDR2 FVKESK. As DNA, the CDR3 is TGTGCCAGCAGCCAAGAGGCTAGGGGACGCTACACCTTC. As protein: CASSQEARGRYTF. Using reference TRBV14 and TRBJ1-2 for the parts outside the CDR3, the full variable domain is EAGVTQFPSHSVIEKGQTVTLRCDPISGHDNLYWYRRVMGKEIKFLLHFVKESKQDESGMPNNRFLAERTGGTYSTLKVQPAELEDSGVYFCASSQEARGRYTFGSGTRLTVV.

J is TRBJ2-3 and V is TRBV7-3; D uncertain. Trimming stripped 5 bases from V and 5 bases from J, with 11 bases between. The V gene's germline CDR1 is SGHTA and CDR2 FQGTGA. This CDR3 has 13 residues. The CDR3 loop reads CASSEPPGDTQYF. The CDR3 bases are TGTGCCAGCAGCGAGCCTCCGGGAGATACGCAGTATTTT.

The rearrangement links TRBV19 to TRBJ2-7, with a tentative D call TRBD1 (5 bases). The V end lost 3 bases, the J end lost 4 bases, and 16 bases lay between the germline ends. The length of the CDR3 is 15 residues. From germline, CDR1 is LNHDA and CDR2 SQIVND (reference sequence). CDR3 protein: CASSIRQGTTYEQYF. The CDR3 DNA follows: TGTGCCAGTAGTATTAGGCAGGGTACGACGTACGAGCAGTACTTC.

The chain combines TRBV10-1 with TRBJ2-1, with TRBD1 matching over 10 bases. This CDR3 contains 15 residues. J gave up 9 bases and V 5 bases, and 10 bases lay outside the gene matches. Germline V CDR1 and CDR2: WNHNN, SYGVQD (reference sequence). The DNA of the CDR3 is TGCGCCAGCAGTTCCGGGACAGGGGTCCCGGGTGAGCAGTTCTTC. This codes for CASSSGTGVPGEQFF.

The chain has TRBV14 and TRBJ1-5; no clear D. The CDR3 is 13 amino acids. From germline, CDR1 is SGHDN and CDR2 FVKESK. Trimming pared 1 base from V and 5 bases from J, leaving 6 bases between. The CDR3 protein is CASSQGIYQPQHF. CDR3 bases: TGTGCCAGCAGCCAAGGAATATATCAGCCCCAGCATTTT.

This chain uses TRBV27 with TRBJ1-5; D gene unclear. This CDR3 comprises 14 residues. Trimming removed 6 bases at V and 3 bases at J, with 12 bases between. Germline-derived CDR1 and CDR2 are MNHEY and SMNVEV (reference sequence). The CDR3 reads CASRGSNDNQPQHF. CDR3 DNA: TGTGCCAGCAGAGGCAGTAATGACAATCAGCCCCAGCATTTT.

The chain employs TRBV14 and TRBJ2-3; D is unclear. The CDR3 extends over 16 amino acids. Trimming removed 1 base at V and 4 bases at J, with 15 bases between. CDR1 is SGHDN, CDR2 FVKESK, per germline. The CDR3 coding sequence is TGTGCCAGCAGCCAAGGTCGGTGGGCCAGCCCAGATACGCAGTATTTT. It specifies CASSQGRWASPDTQYF.

CDR3 loop: CASSSAGTGFYEQYF. The CDR3 region has the DNA TGTGCCAGCAGCTCCGCCGGGACAGGGTTCTACGAGCAGTACTTC. The chain is built from TRBV6-5 and TRBJ2-7, with 9 bases fitting TRBD1. Trimming removed 6 bases from V and 3 bases from J; junction bases left unmatched: 9. The length of the CDR3 is 15 residues. The germline V gene encodes CDR1 MNHEY and CDR2 SVGAGI.

V gene TRBV29-1 combines with J gene TRBJ1-6, with TRBD1 identical over 7 bases. With V trimmed by 6 bases and J by 7 bases, 9 bases remained unmatched. Germline assignment: CDR1 SQVTM and CDR2 ANQGSEA. The CDR3 length is 14 residues. The CDR3 region has the DNA TGCAGCGTGGGAGGACAGGAGGCAAATTCACCCCTCCACTTT. Its protein product is CSVGGQEANSPLHF.

The chain joins TRBV5-1 to TRBJ1-1; 10 positions agree with TRBD1. CDR3 size: 15 residues. Looked up from germline, CDR1 is SGHRS and CDR2 is YFSETQ. The junction had 10 bases not matched to a gene; V was cut back by 5 bases and J by 6 bases. CDR3 in DNA: TGCGCCAGCAGTCCGCCGGGACAGGGGAAAGCTGAAGCTTTCTTT. It yields the protein CASSPPGQGKAEAFF.

The V call is TRBV7-9, the J call TRBJ2-1; 7 bases align to TRBD2. Trimming cost V 7 bases and J 0 bases; bases outside gene matches: 6. Germline CDR1 is SEHNR and CDR2 is FQNEAQ (reference sequence). The CDR3 has 15 residues. The CDR3 loop is CASISSGRSYNEQFF. As DNA, the CDR3 is TGTGCCAGCATCTCTAGCGGTCGCTCCTACAATGAGCAGTTCTTC. Supplemented by reference TRBV7-9 and TRBJ2-1, the full variable domain reads DTGVSQNPRHKITKRGQNVTFRCDPISEHNRLYWYRQTLGQGPEFLTYFQNEAQLEKSRLLSDRFSAERPKGSFSTLEIQRTEQGDSAMYLCASISSGRSYNEQFFGPGTRLTVL.